This T cell receptor (beta chain) was captured by sequencing in a study of T-cell memory formation after mild COVID-19. Whole-study results and caveats: Nothing confirmed that second-wave clones peaking on day 37 were specific for SARS-CoV-2. Later expanders leaned CD4+, whereas clones that contracted between day 15 and 85 were balanced CD4/CD8.

V lost 7 bases to trimming and J lost 2 bases, with 15 bases between them. The length of the CDR3 is 15 residues. This clonotype was counted at least ten times. What it binds is unknown. With constant-segment primers, 5'RACE yielded cDNA libraries of TCR alpha and TCR beta that carried sample barcodes and UMIs. One entry per CDR3 protein, called by TCRdb with MiXCR from the 5' RACE reads. The sample has about 390,000 distinct CDR3 sequences; under 25% are singletons. The material sequenced was PBMCs or a T cell subset sorted from them (not recorded which). The J gene is TRBJ2-1, the V gene TRBV12-3 or TRBV12-4; a weak D match, TRBD1 (5 bases). The sequence derives from an adult woman who had mild COVID-19 (a few samples of this study predate the infection). Cell type and time point are not known. CDR3 bases: TGTGCCAGCACAACTCAGGGTAACACCTACAATGAGCAGTTCTTC. Amino acids: CASTTQGNTYNEQFF.